The 20 T cell receptor beta chains below come from one sample, sequenced in a study of T cells in Graves' hyperthyroidism and ophthalmopathy. The investigators amplified TCR beta CDR3 regions from RNA transcripts. Primed by the HTBI set, a first-round RT-PCR was run on the TCR CDR3. TCRdb called the multiplex PCR reads again in MiXCR, with one record for every CDR3 protein. Among about 250,000 distinct CDR3 sequences, approximately 24% were seen once, and the ten largest hold 35%. Specimen: blood. These receptors were obtained from a woman in her thirties or forties with Graves' ophthalmopathy.

This clonotype was counted at least ten times. The chain links TRBV5-1 to TRBJ2-2; TRBD1 matches at 9 bases. J lost 6 bases, V lost 4 bases, and 7 bases had no gene match. Germline V gene sequence: CDR1 SGHRS, CDR2 YFSETQ. The CDR3 spans 15 residues. The CDR3 is CASSLGTGWPGELFF. Written as DNA, the CDR3 is TGCGCCAGCAGCCTAGGGACAGGGTGGCCCGGGGAGCTGTTTTTT.

The rearrangement uses TRBV9 and TRBJ1-3; D is ambiguous. V dropped 4 bases and J dropped 4 bases, with 15 bases sitting between them. The CDR3 is 15 residues long. Germline CDR1 and CDR2: SGDLS and YYNGEE. Here the CDR3 DNA reads TGTGCCAGCAGCCCACACGAGTCCCTAGGAAACACCATATATTTT. This sequence encodes CASSPHESLGNTIYF.

This clonotype was detected many times. In DNA, the CDR3 is TGCGCCAGCAGCCAAGATGCCGGGGACCGGGGTTACGAGCAGTACTTC. Its translation is CASSQDAGDRGYEQYF. V and J are TRBV4-1 and TRBJ2-7; D may match TRBD1 or TRBD2 (5 bases each). The V and J ends lost 0 bases and 4 bases respectively, with 16 bases between them. The length of the CDR3 is 16 residues. CDR1 and CDR2 from the germline V gene are MGHRA and YSYEKL.

The sample holds many counts of this clonotype. The chain joins TRBV2 to TRBJ2-7; D is unclear. This CDR3 is 12 amino acids long. V was pared by 6 bases and J by 4 bases, with 10 bases between. Germline loops: CDR1 SNHLY, CDR2 FYNNEI. The CDR3 DNA follows: TGTGCCAGCAGGAACTCCCTTTACGAGCAGTACTTC. This codes for CASRNSLYEQYF.

The CDR3 sequence: CASSDIPGTSGSFTQYF. The CDR3 DNA reads TGCGCCAGCAGCGATATCCCGGGGACTAGCGGGAGTTTTACGCAGTATTTT. The chain recombines TRBV10-1 with TRBJ2-3; TRBD2 matches 14 bases. Germline CDR1 is WNHNN and CDR2 is SYGVQD (reference sequence). V trimming: 6 bases; J trimming: 8 bases; junction bases outside the gene matches: 13. The CDR3 extends over 17 amino acids.

The sample holds many counts of this clonotype. The chain recombines TRBV6-5 with TRBJ1-1; 7 bases match TRBD1. The V gene's germline CDR1 is MNHEY and CDR2 SVGAGI. The CDR3 sequence is 16 residues long. The V gene end was trimmed by 7 bases and the J gene end by 1 base; junction bases not matched to a gene: 12. CDR3 nucleotides: TGTGCCAGCACGGGTAGACAGGGATTTCAGAACACTGAAGCTTTCTTT. This codes for CASTGRQGFQNTEAFF.

This clonotype appeared many times. J is TRBJ1-1 and V is TRBV7-2; 9 bases map to TRBD1. After removal of 5 bases from V and 0 bases from J, the junction contained 4 bases not matched to a gene. This CDR3 contains 15 residues. Germline V lookup: CDR1 SGHTA, CDR2 FQGNSA. CDR3 bases: TGTGCCAGCAGCCGACAGGGGGGGATGAACACTGAAGCTTTCTTT. Translation: CASSRQGGMNTEAFF. The full variable domain, its missing parts supplied by reference TRBV7-2 and TRBJ1-1, is GAGVSQSPSNKVTEKGKDVELRCDPISGHTALYWYRQSLGQGLEFLIYFQGNSAPDKSGLPSDRFSAERTGGSVSTLTIQRTQQEDSAVYLCASSRQGGMNTEAFFGQGTRLTVV.

This clonotype was found many times. The chain couples TRBV28 to TRBJ1-5; 7 bases align to TRBD1. Germline CDR1 is MDHEN and CDR2 is SYDVKM. CDR3 length: 16 amino acids. J was trimmed by 0 bases and V by 6 bases; bases with no gene match: 8. The CDR3 coding sequence is TGTGCCAGCAGGTCCGGGACAGCGAATAGCAATCAGCCCCAGCATTTT. Translated: CASRSGTANSNQPQHF. The full variable domain, its missing parts supplied by reference TRBV28 and TRBJ1-5, is DVKVTQSSRYLVKRTGEKVFLECVQDMDHENMFWYRQDPGLGLRLIYFSYDVKMKEKGDIPEGYSVSREKKERFSLILESASTNQTSMYLCASRSGTANSNQPQHFGDGTRLSIL.

This clonotype has a count of ten or more. V usage is TRBV12-3 or TRBV12-4 and J usage is TRBJ2-6; 9 nucleotides align to TRBD1. V lost 6 bases, J lost 2 bases, and 8 bases stayed unmatched. This CDR3 comprises 17 residues. Written as DNA, the CDR3 is TGTGCCAGCAGGGCCGGGACAGGGTCAACTGGGGCCAACGTCCTGACTTTC. This encodes CASRAGTGSTGANVLTF.

The rearrangement uses TRBV7-2 and TRBJ1-1; 8 bases are shared with TRBD1. The CDR3 spans 16 residues. Trimming removed 3 bases from V and 1 base from J; junction bases left unmatched: 7. Germline assignment: CDR1 SGHTA and CDR2 FQGNSA. In nucleotides, the CDR3 is TGTGCCAGCAGCTTCGCACTCGGGACAGGGAACACTGAAGCTTTCTTT. Protein sequence: CASSFALGTGNTEAFF.

The chain employs TRBV6-2 or TRBV6-3 and TRBJ2-7; D is perhaps TRBD2 (5 bases). This CDR3 has 15 residues. In germline, CDR1 is MNHEY, CDR2 SVGEGT. Trimming pared 6 bases from V and 0 bases from J, leaving 15 bases between. CDR3 loop: CASRLWTPSSYEQYF. The DNA for the CDR3 is TGTGCCAGCAGGCTATGGACTCCCAGCTCCTACGAGCAGTACTTC.

This clonotype was seen at least ten times. In DNA, the CDR3 is TGCAGTGCTAGGTTCGTCACTGAAGCTTTCTTT. Amino acid sequence: CSARFVTEAFF. J is TRBJ1-1 and V is TRBV20-1; unclear D gene. Trimming took 3 bases from V and 4 from J, leaving 6 bases between them. Germline V CDR1 and CDR2: DFQATT, SNEGSKA (reference sequence). The CDR3 runs 11 residues.

This clonotype was recorded many times. J is TRBJ2-7 and V is TRBV4-2, with 7 bases aligning to TRBD2. V was clipped by 0 bases and J by 2 bases; unmatched bases: 7. Germline loops: CDR1 LGHNA, CDR2 YNFKEQ. The CDR3 runs 16 residues. The CDR3 here is CASSQDSGGTPYEQYF. CDR3 nucleotide sequence: TGTGCCAGCAGCCAAGATTCGGGAGGCACCCCCTACGAGCAGTACTTC.

This clonotype was detected ten times or more. The V and J genes are TRBV6-5 and TRBJ2-7; 7 bases match TRBD1. The CDR3 contains 14 residues. The germline gives CDR1 MNHEY, CDR2 SVGAGI. V shed 2 bases, J shed 2 bases, and the junction held 3 bases outside the gene matches. In nucleotides, the CDR3 is TGTGCCAGCAGTTACGGGACAGAGGCCTACGAGCAGTACTTC. It encodes CASSYGTEAYEQYF.

This clonotype was found many times. This chain links TRBV30 with TRBJ2-7; D remains ambiguous. CDR3 length: 15 residues. In germline, CDR1 is GTSNPN, CDR2 SVGIG (reference sequence). V lost 0 bases and J 6 bases, leaving 18 bases between the germline ends. The CDR3 here is CAWSVFPLKGAEQYF. The CDR3 DNA sequence: TGTGCCTGGAGTGTATTTCCGCTGAAGGGTGCCGAGCAGTACTTC.

This clonotype was found a few times. Since a much larger clone is just one base distant, this may be a read error. The chain joins TRBV11-3 to TRBJ2-5; TRBD2 matches at 7 bases. CDR3 length: 15 residues. V lost 3 bases to trimming and J lost 4 bases; unmatched junction nucleotides: 8. Germline V gives CDR1 SGHNT, CDR2 YENEEA. The CDR3 reads CASSFDPGGIETQYF. CDR3 DNA: TGTGCCAGCAGCTTTGATCCGGGAGGAATAGAGACCCAGTACTTC.

Ten or more counts support this clonotype. The V call is TRBV28, the J call TRBJ1-1, with D possibly being TRBD1 (5 bases). Trimming pared 3 bases from V and 0 bases from J, leaving 17 bases between. CDR1 is MDHEN, CDR2 SYDVKM, per germline. The CDR3 length is 17 residues. The CDR3 here is CASSFFSGGSMNTEAFF. In DNA form, the CDR3 reads TGTGCCAGCAGTTTCTTTAGCGGGGGTTCCATGAACACTGAAGCTTTCTTT. The entire variable domain, with the rest obtained from reference TRBV28 and TRBJ1-1, is as follows: DVKVTQSSRYLVKRTGEKVFLECVQDMDHENMFWYRQDPGLGLRLIYFSYDVKMKEKGDIPEGYSVSREKKERFSLILESASTNQTSMYLCASSFFSGGSMNTEAFFGQGTRLTVV.

This clonotype has a count of ten or more. V and J are TRBV5-1 and TRBJ2-2; D might be TRBD1 (5 bases). The germline V gene has CDR1 SGHRS and CDR2 YFSETQ. The CDR3 contains 18 residues. The germline V and J ends were trimmed by 2 bases and 2 bases, with 19 bases remaining between them. The chain's CDR3 is CASSFDSPSWGNTGELFF. CDR3 DNA: TGCGCCAGCAGCTTCGACTCCCCCTCTTGGGGCAACACCGGGGAGCTGTTTTTT.

This clonotype was found many times. The gene calls are TRBV28 and TRBJ2-7; D unresolved. In germline, CDR1 is MDHEN, CDR2 SYDVKM. Between the trimmed V and J ends, which lost 1 base and 0 bases, there was a span of 10 bases. CDR3 length equals 15 residues. The DNA for the CDR3 is TGTGCCAGCAGTTTATTCGGCAGGAACTCCTACGAGCAGTACTTC. Translation gives CASSLFGRNSYEQYF.

This clonotype was detected many times. The chain carries TRBV2 and TRBJ1-5; the D is unclear. This CDR3 spans 12 amino acids. V gave up 5 bases and J gave up 7 bases, with 9 bases separating them. The germline V gene has CDR1 SNHLY and CDR2 FYNNEI. DNA of the CDR3: TGTGCCAGCAGTCCCTCGGGGCAGCCCCAGCATTTT. It encodes CASSPSGQPQHF.